This TCR beta chain was identified during a study of T cell repertoires in cytomegalovirus infection. This clonotype was detected ten times or more. Antigen unknown. TCRdb ran MiXCR on the reads and lists one entry per CDR3 protein. The table includes some 800,000 distinct CDR3 sequences, approximately 30% detected once. The source of this sequence is a human donor in good health (CMV status not recorded). Some clones in this sample may be carry-over from other donors' samples. The sample consisted of cultured CD8+ T cells from PBMCs, taken from culture after CMV antigen stimulation.

The CDR3, as DNA: TGTGCCAGCAGCTCCCTCGGGAGAACCGACGAGCAGTACGTC. Translated: CASSSLGRTDEQYV. The chain joins TRBV11-1 to TRBJ2-7; perhaps TRBD2 as D (6 bases). The CDR3 has 14 residues. Germline CDR1 and CDR2: SGHAT and FQDESV (reference sequence). V lost 4 bases, J lost 5 bases, and 15 bases lay in between.